This T cell receptor (beta chain) was profiled in a study of cytomegalovirus exposure and HLA in healthy donors. Trimming shortened V by 2 bases and J by 6 bases, and 6 bases separated the two germline ends. Germline-derived CDR1 and CDR2 are SGHKS and YYEKEE (reference sequence). This CDR3 contains 12 residues. The sample holds a few counts of this clone. Both 60 Vbeta primers and 13 Jbeta primers went into the PCR. The data were produced by immunoSEQ multiplex PCR, yet TCRdb's version contains in-frame clones alone and is incomplete. The sample has roughly 120,000 clones, less than 85% seen once; the top ten hold 2% to 3%.

The chain joins TRBV5-5 to TRBJ2-1; D uncertain. Source material: PBMCs. This sequence originates from a man aged 25-45 years in good health and CMV-seronegative. Here the CDR3 DNA reads TGTGCCAGCAGCTTAGTCAGCAATGAGCAGTTCTTC. Encoded protein: CASSLVSNEQFF.